This record looks at one T cell receptor (beta chain) sequence and its context. As yet, its antigen is unknown. Authors' analysis steps: Filtering of immunoSEQ junctional sequences could not match full-length read filtering. Here immunoSEQ multiplex PCR was the method, and the copy in TCRdb shows in-frame clones only, minus some. The DNA was the basis for D and trimming; V, J and clone size are from that table. The sample has 2 million to 2.5 million clones; about 92% are singletons. These data come from a study of shared clonotypes between healthy human individuals. Study as a whole: The study used three CD4 naive, three CD4 memory, two CD8 naive and one CD8 memory plate per donor.

Naive-designated CD8 cells lacked CD45RO, were positively enriched for CCR7, and omitted terminally differentiated effector memory CD45RA+ cells. Study conclusions and caveats: Blood was the only sampled material, and tissue repertoires likely differ. Among non-shared clonotypes, generation probabilities were lower than among those shared by all four donors.

The V end lost 6 bases, the J end lost 2 bases, and 14 bases lay between the germline ends. Germline V gene lookup returns CDR1 ENHRY and CDR2 SYGVKD. The CDR3 runs to 14 residues. The sample comprised naive CD8+ T cells from PBMCs. This receptor was taken from a young man in good health. Some clones in this sample may be carry-over from other donors' samples. This chain uses TRBV10-3 with TRBJ2-7; D is possibly TRBD1 (5 bases). In DNA, the CDR3 is TGTGCCATCAGGGCGACAGCCCCCGCCTACGAGCAGTACTTC. Residues: CAIRATAPAYEQYF.